A single T cell receptor beta chain is shown here with its context. The antigen remains undetermined. A clone one base away is much larger, so this may be a read error. This entry belongs to a study of T cells in Graves' hyperthyroidism and ophthalmopathy. Broader study findings: Stable hyperthyroidism and ophthalmopathy were separated using 13 V-J signatures. Most thyroid clonotypes expanded above 0.001 were also detected in blood.

The source material, RNA transcripts, was used to amplify TCR beta CDR3 regions. First-round RT-PCR targeting the TCR CDR3 was performed with the HTBI primer set. TCRdb re-called the multiplex PCR reads with MiXCR, one entry per CDR3 protein. The data hold hundreds of thousands of distinct CDR3 sequences, with over 35% observed a single time. Sequenced material: blood. The TCR sequence derives from a young man with Graves' hyperthyroidism.

The CDR3 loop is CRVLTSGRTHEQYF. CDR3 DNA: TGCCGCGTTCTGACTAGCGGGAGAACCCACGAGCAGTACTTC. This chain connects TRBV29-1 to TRBJ2-7; TRBD2 matches at 12 bases. This CDR3 spans 14 amino acids. From germline, CDR1 is SQVTM and CDR2 ANQGSEA.